What follows describes a single T cell receptor (beta chain). What it binds is unknown. A much larger clone lies a single base off, so this may be a read error. The data originate from a study of regulatory T cells in long-lasting Graves disease. Findings and caveats of the study: The number of shared public clonotypes was higher in persistent patients (fewer than 3,000) than new patients (966).

CDR3 length: 13 residues. CDR1 is SGHAT, CDR2 FQNNGV, per germline. V shed 2 bases, J shed 15 bases, and the junction held 8 bases outside the gene matches. Building of the TCR beta libraries involved iRepertoire HTBI primers and Arm-PCR of CDR3 regions. Each CDR3 protein gets one entry after TCRdb re-called the multiplex PCR reads with MiXCR. Counted here are 350,000 to 500,000 distinct CDR3 sequences, approximately 14% occurring once; the ten biggest clones make up 17%. Time point given: newly diagnosed GD, antithyroid drugs for less than 3 months. RNA isolated from PBMCs was used to make the TCR library. The sample also formed part of further work on T cells in Graves' hyperthyroidism and ophthalmopathy. From that second work: A set of HTBI primers served as the primers for a first-round RT-PCR of the TCR CDR3.

Sequencing was performed on peripheral blood mononuclear cells (PBMCs), taken at new diagnosis, from a patient treated with antithyroid drugs. This receptor was taken from a woman aged 50 to 60 with Graves disease. V gene TRBV11-2 combines with J gene TRBJ2-1, with TRBD2 identical over 9 bases. DNA for the CDR3: TGTGCCAGCAGCTTATCCCGTGCGGGAGGGCGGTTCTTC. As protein: CASSLSRAGGRFF. The variable domain in full, with the rest retrieved from reference TRBV11-2 and TRBJ2-1, is EAGVAQSPRYKIIEKRQSVAFWCNPISGHATLYWYQQILGQGPKLLIQFQNNGVVDDSQLPKDRFSAERLKGVDSTLKIQPAKLEDSAVYLCASSLSRAGGRFFGPGTRLTVL.